The rows below give T cell receptor beta chains drawn from one sample of a study of cytomegalovirus exposure and HLA in healthy donors. Here immunoSEQ multiplex PCR was the method, and the copy in TCRdb shows in-frame clones only, minus some. The data contain under 150,000 clones, about 81% of them singletons. Sequenced: PBMCs. Source of these receptors: a woman between 50 and 59 years old in good health and CMV-seropositive. The CDR3 runs from the conserved cysteine through the conserved F or W.

V | CDR3
TRBV7-9 | CSSSSLRGSSYNEQFF
TRBV25-1 | CASSEYGGAGGRGETQYF
TRBV4-1 | CASSQDWPAGGQGEQFF
TRBV27 | CASSFIGGFAGELFF
TRBV5-8 | CASSLDSGDLYNEQFF
TRBV10-3 | CAISDSGSDSDTQYF
TRBV6-1 | CASSGRVAEAFF
TRBV4-1 | CASSQDRREGAGDQPQHF
TRBV27 | CASSLQAGNTEAFF
TRBV28 | CASSRANYGYTF
TRBV7-2 | CASSADRNYGYTF
TRBV29-1 | CSVSSTGNSEAFF
TRBV10-3 | CAIGRQGGSGNTIYF
TRBV5-1 | CASSLDRGRNTEAFF
TRBV2 | CASSPDRANQPQHF
TRBV10-3 | CAISEARYEQYF
TRBV6-6 | CAVRQLNTEAFF
TRBV18 | CASSRSIVRGDETQYF
TRBV11-3 | CASSLLQGGTGELFF
TRBV9 | CASSARQSSSTVEKLFF
TRBV2 | CASTLDRGGEKLFF
TRBV18 | CASSPPSAGGDTEAFF
TRBV10-2 | CASSAFTGDEQYF
TRBV5-4 | CASSLAGGDTQYF
TRBV19 | CASSINVAGEKLFF
TRBV11-3 | CASSLVVGGPQFF
TRBV5-5 | CASSRGWNTGELFF
TRBV9 | CASSVGREETQYF
TRBV11-3 | CASTRRLPGTGDTGELFF
TRBV6-5 | CASSAQAGGSSEQFF
TRBV2 | CASRTRSYNSPLHF
TRBV7-9 | CASSPGTGVDQPQHF
TRBV29-1 | CSVIPPQGGYGYTF
TRBV5-1 | CASSPAARPVPANNEQFF
TRBV15 | CATSRDRLAGGNEQFF
TRBV7-2 | CASSFQRAVGNEQFF
TRBV9 | CASSAQVLDSFTGNTIYF
TRBV7-9 | CASSLNYEQYF
TRBV4-1 | CASSQVGLYATQYF
TRBV7-9 | CASSLRTGGYEQYF
TRBV5-1 | CASLEGTSADTQYF
TRBV29-1 | CSVDGGAGSEYF
TRBV5-8 | CASSSKGNYGYTF
TRBV18 | CASSARDRVDGYTF
TRBV5-1 | CASSPRDRLGNTIYF
TRBV5-1 | CASSFGTSGTDTQYF
TRBV18 | CASSQMAGTGELFF
TRBV5-1 | CASSLRLAGGEQYF
TRBV7-8 | CASSLGQPDNYGYTF
TRBV5-1 | CASSLALGTGNEKLFF
TRBV7-2 | CASGVGRGDTQYF
TRBV7-9 | CSSSLVGQAYF